Shown below are 12 T cell receptor beta chains from a single sample sequenced in a study of low-dose radiotherapy and immunotherapy resistance in tumors. Time point in this sample: before trial treatment. First-strand cDNA relied on TRAV- and TRBV-specific primers spanning alpha and beta chains. The TCRs were subjected to amplification over about 20 PCR cycles employing a constant-region primer in conjunction with a V-primer adapter. TCRdb independently ran MiXCR on the reads; one entry per CDR3 protein. The sample consists of tens of thousands of distinct CDR3 sequences, roughly a quarter of them appearing once. Sample: PBMCs, taken before treatment. These receptor sequences come from a male donor with prostate cancer.

Here the CDR3 reads CASSPYGSGARKLFF. DNA of the CDR3: TGTGCCAGCAGCCCTTATGGGTCAGGGGCTAGAAAACTGTTTTTT. The chain employs TRBV28 and TRBJ1-4; the D gene is possibly TRBD1 (6 bases). Germline lookup yields CDR1 MDHEN and CDR2 SYDVKM. The CDR3 spans 15 residues. Deletions cut 6 bases from V and 10 bases from J, with 21 bases between. The full variable domain, rest sourced from reference TRBV28 and TRBJ1-4, is DVKVTQSSRYLVKRTGEKVFLECVQDMDHENMFWYRQDPGLGLRLIYFSYDVKMKEKGDIPEGYSVSREKKERFSLILESASTNQTSMYLCASSPYGSGARKLFFGSGTQLSVL.

Of note for this clonotype: This likely came from a read error, as a far larger clone is one base away. The gene calls are TRBV27 and TRBJ2-5, with TRBD2 as a possible D gene (6 bases). The CDR3 runs 14 residues. The germline gives CDR1 MNHEY, CDR2 SMNVEV (reference sequence). The ends were cut back, 7 bases at V and 5 bases at J, with 17 bases in the middle. CDR3 DNA sequence: TGTGCCAGCATTCCCCTGGGGGGTGGGGAGACCCAGTACTTC. This gives the protein CASIPLGGGETQYF.

This clonotype was detected ten times or more. The chain joins TRBV29-1 to TRBJ2-5; weak D call: TRBD2 (5 bases). V shed 4 bases and J shed 5 bases, with 17 bases lying between them. The CDR3 contains 14 residues. CDR1 SQVTM and CDR2 ANQGSEA come from the germline V gene. CDR3 sequence: CSVVPSGVGETQYF. DNA for the CDR3: TGCAGCGTTGTGCCCAGCGGAGTGGGGGAGACCCAGTACTTC.

At least ten counts were recorded for this clonotype. The genes are TRBV29-1 and TRBJ2-1; D remains ambiguous. Per the germline V gene, CDR1 is SQVTM and CDR2 is ANQGSEA. Deletions cut 3 bases from V and 7 bases from J, with 16 bases between. This CDR3 is built from 14 residues. CDR3 sequence reads: CSVDPRLERNEQFF. The CDR3 DNA sequence: TGCAGCGTTGATCCGAGGCTAGAACGGAATGAGCAGTTCTTC.

This clonotype was detected only a few times. V usage is TRBV5-1 and J usage is TRBJ2-7; the D gene is possibly TRBD2 (6 bases). Germline lookup yields CDR1 SGHRS and CDR2 YFSETQ. The CDR3 consists of 14 residues. Between the trimmed V and J ends, which lost 3 bases and 3 bases, there was a span of 13 bases. The CDR3 DNA reads TGCGCCAGCAGCTCCGGAGGGTTGAACTACGAGCAGTACTTC. It codes for CASSSGGLNYEQYF. Full variable domain (missing parts from reference TRBV5-1 and TRBJ2-7): KAGVTQTPRYLIKTRGQQVTLSCSPISGHRSVSWYQQTPGQGLQFLFEYFSETQRNKGNFPGRFSGRQFSNSRSEMNVSTLELGDSALYLCASSSGGLNYEQYFGPGTRLTVT.

This clonotype showed up many times. The chain couples TRBV20-1 to TRBJ2-1; 8 bases match TRBD2. The CDR3 spans 19 residues. Germline V gene sequence: CDR1 DFQATT, CDR2 SNEGSKA (reference sequence). Losses at the gene ends were 2 bases for V and 0 bases for J; bases not matched to a gene: 15. The CDR3 coding sequence is TGCAGTGCTAGAAGTAGGGGCCTAGCGGGCGGAGTCTCCTACAATGAGCAGTTCTTC. This translates into CSARSRGLAGGVSYNEQFF.

This clonotype occurred many times. The gene calls are TRBV6-2 or TRBV6-3 and TRBJ2-7; D uncertain. CDR3 length: 17 amino acids. Germline V lookup: CDR1 MNHEY, CDR2 SVGEGT. With 2 bases removed from V and 1 base from J, the gap between germline ends came to 18 bases. CDR3 sequence (DNA): TGTGCCAGCAGTTACCCACTCGGTTCTTCAGCTTCCTACGAGCAGTACTTC. It yields the protein CASSYPLGSSASYEQYF.

This clonotype was observed at least ten times. The chain joins TRBV5-1 to TRBJ2-7; D is possibly TRBD1 (6 bases). Trimming left V 5 bases short and J 0 bases short, with 18 bases between. Germline CDR1 reads SGHRS; CDR2 reads YFSETQ. This CDR3 spans 16 amino acids. The CDR3 is CASRPNPGESSYEQYF. The CDR3 DNA follows: TGCGCCAGCAGGCCCAACCCAGGGGAGAGCTCCTACGAGCAGTACTTC.

This clonotype was counted ten times or more. V and J are TRBV12-3 or TRBV12-4 and TRBJ2-1, with 14 bases that match TRBD2. This CDR3 region has 17 residues. After removal of 3 bases from V and 5 bases from J, the junction contained 6 bases not matched to a gene. The CDR3 nucleotides read TGTGCCAGCAGTTTTAGACTAGCGGGAGGGAGGAACAATGAGCAGTTCTTC. The encoded protein is CASSFRLAGGRNNEQFF.

This clonotype has ten or more counts. The V call is TRBV7-6, the J call TRBJ1-1; possible D gene TRBD1, 6 bases. Germline V gene lookup returns CDR1 SGHVS and CDR2 FNYEAQ. The CDR3 spans 14 residues. V lost 5 bases and J lost 2, with 12 bases in between. Written as DNA, the CDR3 is TGTGCCAGCAGCATCGGGGGGGCTAACACTGAAGCTTTCTTT. As protein: CASSIGGANTEAFF. The full variable domain, in which reference TRBV7-6 and TRBJ1-1 provide the parts outside the CDR3, is GAGVSQSPRYKVTKRGQDVALRCDPISGHVSLYWYRQALGQGPEFLTYFNYEAQQDKSGLPNDRFSAERPEGSISTLTIQRTEQRDSAMYRCASSIGGANTEAFFGQGTRLTVV.

In this sample, this clonotype turned up many times. The J gene is TRBJ2-6, the V gene TRBV9; 9 nucleotides line up with TRBD2. CDR3 length equals 18 residues. V gave up 0 bases and J gave up 0 bases; unmatched junction bases: 4. Germline CDR1 and CDR2: SGDLS and YYNGEE. The CDR3, as DNA: TGTGCCAGCAGCGTAGCTAGCGGGGCCCTCTCTGGGGCCAACGTCCTGACTTTC. Translation: CASSVASGALSGANVLTF.

This clonotype has a count of ten or more. This sequence joins TRBV20-1 and TRBJ2-7, with D tentatively TRBD2 (7 bases). V lost 1 base and J 4 bases, leaving 11 bases between the germline ends. The germline V gene encodes CDR1 DFQATT and CDR2 SNEGSKA (reference sequence). This CDR3 has 13 amino acids. CDR3: CSARVGGPYEQYF. CDR3 DNA: TGCAGTGCTAGAGTCGGGGGGCCGTACGAGCAGTACTTC.